The clone carrying this T cell receptor beta chain was observed a handful of times. What it binds is not known. Indicated treatment: roughly 11-day PBMC culture with coronavirus spike peptide pools or control peptides (ViraFEST assay). T cells were expanded with peptide pools, and expanded clonotypes were identified by TCR sequencing. Cultured CD4+ T cell DNA was sequenced using the Oncomine TCR Beta short-read assay. DNA came from CD4+ T cells after culture. One entry per CDR3 protein results from TCRdb running MiXCR on the PCR reads. This sample has 10,000 to 15,000 distinct CDR3 sequences, with about half found just once. The data were obtained in a study of vaccination and CD4 T cells after COVID-19. About the research overall: The cells were exposed to overlapping spike peptides originating from SARS-CoV-2, HCoV-NL63, HCoV-OC43 and HCoV-229E for stimulation.

The CDR3 spans 15 residues. Looked up from germline, CDR1 is MNHNS and CDR2 is SASEGT. V dropped 6 bases and J dropped 7 bases, with 19 bases sitting between them. Sequencing was carried out using CD4+ T cells from blood, cultured in vitro. The sequence was obtained from a human donor who had recovered from COVID-19. The rearrangement uses TRBV6-1 and TRBJ1-5, with TRBD1 as a possible D gene (5 bases). DNA of the CDR3: TGTGCCAGCAGAAAGGGGAGGGGCGAAGGACAGCCCCAGCATTTT. Translated, it gives CASRKGRGEGQPQHF.